The 27 T cell receptor beta chains below all came from one sample that was sequenced in a study of CD8+CD57+ T cells in acquired aplastic anemia. CDR3 and TCR beta VDJ profiling relied on a genomic DNA template. TCRdb itself ran the reads through MiXCR, one entry per CDR3 protein. Of 150,000 to 200,000 distinct CDR3 sequences detected, 64% appear once; the ten largest clones hold 46%. The sequenced material came from sorted CD4+, CD8+, or CD8+CD57+ T cells (not recorded which) from PBMCs. The receptor set was obtained from a human donor with severe aplastic anemia or a healthy control (not recorded which).

The gene calls are TRBV7-2 and TRBJ2-5; D is possibly TRBD2 (5 bases). CDR3 length: 12 residues. CDR1 is SGHTA, CDR2 FQGNSA, per germline. Trimming removed 1 base from V and 7 bases from J, with 7 bases in between. The CDR3 region is CASSLVEGTQYF. As DNA, the CDR3 is TGTGCCAGCAGCTTAGTAGAGGGGACCCAGTACTTC.

This chain joins TRBV20-1 and TRBJ1-4, with D possibly TRBD1 on 5 matching bases. Between the trimmed V and J ends, which lost 3 bases and 6 bases, there was a span of 8 bases. This CDR3 comprises 12 residues. The V gene's germline CDR1 is DFQATT and CDR2 SNEGSKA (reference sequence). The CDR3 sequence is CSASRGDEKLFF. The CDR3 DNA reads TGCAGTGCTAGTCGGGGGGATGAAAAACTGTTTTTT.

This clonotype was seen a handful of times. The CDR3 sequence: CATSGLQGAGEAFF. Here the CDR3 DNA reads TGTGCCACCAGTGGGCTACAGGGGGCTGGTGAAGCTTTCTTT. The V call is TRBV24-1, the J call TRBJ1-1; 9 nucleotides agree with TRBD1. This CDR3 is 14 amino acids long. Germline V gene lookup returns CDR1 KGHDR and CDR2 SFDVKD. Trimming removed 5 bases from V and 7 bases from J; junction bases left unmatched: 7.

This chain joins TRBV7-9 and TRBJ1-6; D unclear. The CDR3 runs 14 residues. Germline V gene sequence: CDR1 SEHNR, CDR2 FQNEAQ (reference sequence). Deletions cut 6 bases from V and 0 bases from J, with 6 bases between. The CDR3 sequence is CASSASSYNSPLHF. CDR3 DNA sequence: TGTGCCAGCAGTGCGAGCTCCTATAATTCACCCCTCCACTTT.

The chain has TRBV7-3 and TRBJ2-3, with D possibly being TRBD2 (5 bases). V lost 5 bases to trimming and J lost 3 bases, with 18 bases between them. The length of the CDR3 is 16 residues. The V gene's germline CDR1 is SGHTA and CDR2 FQGTGA. CDR3 DNA: TGTGCCAGCAGCCCGACTACCAACAAAACAACAGATACGCAGTATTTT. It codes for CASSPTTNKTTDTQYF.

In this sample, this clonotype turned up a few times. The gene calls are TRBV29-1 and TRBJ2-7; D is undetermined. Germline assignment: CDR1 SQVTM and CDR2 ANQGSEA. V gave up 2 bases and J gave up 4 bases, with 9 bases separating them. The CDR3 spans 12 residues. The CDR3 sequence: CSVEFVGYEQYF. The CDR3 region has the DNA TGCAGCGTTGAATTCGTAGGTTACGAGCAGTACTTC.

The genes are TRBV7-9 and TRBJ1-1; no firm D call. The CDR3 is 10 residues long. Germline CDR1 is SEHNR and CDR2 is FQNEAQ (reference sequence). Trimming took off 3 bases at V and 9 bases at J, with 5 bases between the two ends. In DNA, the CDR3 is TGTGCCAGCAGCTTTTTACAAGCTTTCTTT. This translates into CASSFLQAFF.

This clonotype has a handful of counts. The CDR3 end shows no conserved phenylalanine or tryptophan, and so a read error is likely. Because the CDR3's place on the DNA is in doubt, the DNA is left out and the CDR3 is given as listed by TCRdb. This rearrangement joins TRBV9 to TRBJ2-3; TRBD1, as called in the table, went unchecked against the DNA. Germline CDR1 is SGDLS and CDR2 is YYNGEE. The CDR3 is made up of 10 amino acids, end residues included. The CDR3 loop is CASSGGAGSV.

The chain links TRBV29-1 to TRBJ2-5; 8 bases fit TRBD1. Germline CDR1 is SQVTM and CDR2 is ANQGSEA. The CDR3 loop spans 12 amino acids. Trimming cost V 6 bases and J 11 bases; bases outside gene matches: 11. Written as DNA, the CDR3 is TGCAGCGTCGCGAGCCACAGGGGGGAACAGTACTTC. It codes for CSVASHRGEQYF. Together with reference TRBV29-1 and TRBJ2-5, the CDR3 gives the full variable domain: SAVISQKPSRDICQRGTSLTIQCQVDSQVTMMFWYRQQPGQSLTLIATANQGSEATYESGFVIDKFPISRPNLTFSTLTVSNMSPEDSSIYLCSVASHRGEQYFGPGTRLLVL.

J is TRBJ1-1 and V is TRBV7-2; no clear D. The CDR3 contains 14 residues. The germline V and J ends were trimmed by 5 bases and 5 bases, with 15 bases remaining between them. Germline CDR1 reads SGHTA; CDR2 reads FQGNSA. The CDR3 sequence: CASSLGRERTEAFF. CDR3 bases: TGTGCCAGCAGCCTTGGACGGGAGAGGACTGAAGCTTTCTTT.

The chain recombines TRBV7-8 with TRBJ1-5; 7 bases fit TRBD1. The J segment lost 0 bases and the V segment lost 5 bases, leaving 4 bases of the junction unmatched. In germline, CDR1 is SGHVS, CDR2 FQNEAQ. The CDR3 is 15 amino acids. CDR3 DNA sequence: TGTGCCAGCAGCCCCGGGACAGATAGCAATCAGCCCCAGCATTTT. It is translated as CASSPGTDSNQPQHF.

This chain joins TRBV2 and TRBJ1-2; D possibly corresponds to TRBD1 (6 bases). The CDR3 is 14 residues long. Per germline, CDR1 SNHLY and CDR2 FYNNEI. V dropped 5 bases and J dropped 4 bases, with 14 bases sitting between them. As DNA, the CDR3 is TGTGCCAGCAGTACGGGGGCAGCCGTCTATGGCTACACCTTC. It yields the protein CASSTGAAVYGYTF.

The chain uses TRBV2 and TRBJ2-2; D is uncertain. V dropped 3 bases and J dropped 4 bases, with 12 bases sitting between them. The CDR3 has 15 residues. The germline V gene encodes CDR1 SNHLY and CDR2 FYNNEI. The CDR3 loop reads CASSEQDPSTGELFF. The CDR3 DNA follows: TGTGCCAGCAGTGAGCAGGACCCGAGCACCGGGGAGCTGTTTTTT. Looking up the rest from reference TRBV2 and TRBJ2-2 gives the full variable domain: EPEVTQTPSHQVTQMGQEVILRCVPISNHLYFYWYRQILGQKVEFLVSFYNNEISEKSEIFDDQFSVERPDGSNFTLKIRSTKLEDSAMYFCASSEQDPSTGELFFGEGSRLTVL.

V is TRBV2 and J is TRBJ2-2, with D perhaps TRBD1 (6 bases). CDR3 size: 13 residues. With 5 bases removed from V and 6 bases from J, the gap between germline ends came to 10 bases. Germline V gives CDR1 SNHLY, CDR2 FYNNEI. The CDR3 here is CASSSGQPGELFF. CDR3 DNA sequence: TGTGCCAGCAGTTCCGGACAGCCCGGGGAGCTGTTTTTT.

The V gene is TRBV20-1, the J gene TRBJ2-3; TRBD2 matches 8 bases. The germline V gene has CDR1 DFQATT and CDR2 SNEGSKA (reference sequence). The J segment lost 7 bases and the V segment lost 7 bases, leaving 10 bases of the junction unmatched. The CDR3 is 13 amino acids. The CDR3 bases are TGCAGTGGGAAGAGCGGGGGTGTGAATACGCAGTATTTT. This encodes CSGKSGGVNTQYF.

With respect to this clonotype: A much larger clone lies one base from this, so it may be a read error. This sequence joins TRBV10-3 and TRBJ1-1; D uncertain. V lost 5 bases and J 0 bases, leaving 7 bases between the germline ends. Germline loops: CDR1 ENHRY, CDR2 SYGVKD. The CDR3 loop spans 13 amino acids. The CDR3 sequence is CAISSSVNTEAFF. CDR3 DNA: TGTGCCATCAGTTCGTCGGTGAACACTGAAGCTTTCTTT.

The V gene is TRBV7-8, the J gene TRBJ2-3; D is possibly TRBD1 (6 bases). The CDR3 spans 15 residues. Germline CDR1 is SGHVS and CDR2 is FQNEAQ. V was clipped by 1 base and J by 2 bases, with 10 bases between them. The CDR3, as DNA: TGTGCCAGCAGCTTAGATCGACAGGACACAGATACGCAGTATTTT. Its protein product is CASSLDRQDTDTQYF.

This clonotype was found many times. The J gene is TRBJ2-7, the V gene TRBV9; 8 positions agree with TRBD1. The CDR3 totals 14 residues. CDR1 and CDR2 from the germline V gene are SGDLS and YYNGEE. Trimming took 4 bases from V and 2 from J; bases not matched to a gene: 5. CDR3 sequence: CASSSDRGPYEQYF. CDR3 DNA: TGTGCCAGCAGCTCCGACAGGGGACCCTACGAGCAGTACTTC. The full variable domain, completed using reference TRBV9 and TRBJ2-7, is DSGVTQTPKHLITATGQRVTLRCSPRSGDLSVYWYQQSLDQGLQFLIQYYNGEERAKGNILERFSAQQFPDLHSELNLSSLELGDSALYFCASSSDRGPYEQYFGPGTRLTVT.

There are many counts of this clonotype. The chain is built from TRBV5-1 and TRBJ2-3, with 9 bases lining up with TRBD2. This CDR3 has 17 residues. From germline, CDR1 is SGHRS and CDR2 YFSETQ. V gave up 2 bases and J gave up 3 bases; unmatched junction bases: 10. DNA of the CDR3: TGCGCCAGCAGCTTCCCCCACCTAGCGGGGCTAACAGATACGCAGTATTTT. It yields the protein CASSFPHLAGLTDTQYF.

The chain employs TRBV29-1 and TRBJ2-5; D not certain. The V and J ends lost 1 base and 7 bases respectively, with 16 bases between them. The CDR3 totals 14 residues. Germline lookup yields CDR1 SQVTM and CDR2 ANQGSEA. CDR3 in DNA: TGCAGCGTTGAAGGACGGAGACTTGCGGCGACCCAGTACTTC. Protein product: CSVEGRRLAATQYF.

As regards this clonotype: A much larger clone differs from this one at a single base, so this may be a read error. The DNA for the CDR3 is TGTGCCAGCACCCCCAAAGTAGGGATCTACAATGAGCAGTTCTTC. Protein product: CASTPKVGIYNEQFF. The rearrangement links TRBV2 to TRBJ2-1; no clear D. The CDR3 covers 15 residues. The germline V gene encodes CDR1 SNHLY and CDR2 FYNNEI. V lost 7 bases, J lost 3 bases, and 16 bases lay in between.

V gene TRBV11-2 combines with J gene TRBJ2-7; possible D gene TRBD2, 5 bases. Germline loops: CDR1 SGHAT, CDR2 FQNNGV. The ends were cut back, 4 bases at V and 1 base at J, with 11 bases in the middle. The CDR3 runs to 14 residues. CDR3 region: CASSSTRGSYEQYF. The CDR3 region has the DNA TGTGCCAGCAGCTCAACCCGGGGATCCTACGAGCAGTACTTC.

The chain uses TRBV15 and TRBJ2-6; the D gene is possibly TRBD1 (6 bases). The V end lost 4 bases, the J end lost 1 base, and 14 bases lay between the germline ends. The CDR3 loop spans 17 amino acids. The germline V gene encodes CDR1 LNHNV and CDR2 YYDKDF (reference sequence). The CDR3 spells CATSKATTGSGANVLTF. The CDR3 DNA reads TGTGCCACCAGCAAAGCGACGACAGGTTCTGGGGCCAACGTCCTGACTTTC.

The chain is built from TRBV7-2 and TRBJ1-1; D gene uncertain. The CDR3 totals 13 residues. V was pared by 6 bases and J by 2 bases, with 10 bases between. CDR1 and CDR2 (germline): SGHTA, FQGNSA. CDR3 protein: CASRYTDNTEAFF. As DNA, the CDR3 is TGTGCCAGCAGATATACAGACAACACTGAAGCTTTCTTT.

This chain connects TRBV27 to TRBJ2-7, with 10 bases matching TRBD1. Losses at the gene ends were 3 bases for V and 6 bases for J; bases not matched to a gene: 11. Germline-derived CDR1 and CDR2 are MNHEY and SMNVEV (reference sequence). The CDR3 totals 16 residues. In DNA, the CDR3 is TGTGCCAGCAGTTTGGGGGGGGGACAGGGGTCACGCGAGCAGTACTTC. Residues: CASSLGGGQGSREQYF.

This clonotype has a count of ten or more. V and J are TRBV9 and TRBJ2-7; 7 nucleotides agree with TRBD1. Germline CDR1 and CDR2: SGDLS and YYNGEE. The J segment lost 3 bases and the V segment lost 3 bases, leaving 12 bases of the junction unmatched. The CDR3 sequence is 16 residues long. The DNA of the CDR3 is TGTGCCAGCAGCGATACCCCGACAGGGAAGGGCTACGAGCAGTACTTC. This gives the protein CASSDTPTGKGYEQYF.

In this sample, this clonotype turned up many times. V usage is TRBV27 and J usage is TRBJ1-1, with a weak D call TRBD1 (6 bases). V was cut by 0 bases and J by 4 bases, with 12 bases left in between. CDR1 is MNHEY, CDR2 SMNVEV, per germline (reference sequence). The CDR3 totals 15 residues. The CDR3 DNA reads as TGTGCCAGCAGTTTATCGAGGGGAGGGGGCACTGAAGCTTTCTTT. Protein sequence: CASSLSRGGGTEAFF.